This note documents a single TCR beta chain sequence. What it binds is not known. This sample is part of a study of a mutant IDH1 vaccine in newly diagnosed glioma. Study-level background: In some groups vaccination began 4-6 weeks post-radiotherapy; others received it with temozolomide. Most had both radiotherapy and temozolomide beforehand; others had only one.

Data came from immunoSEQ multiplex PCR; TCRdb stores just in-frame clones and leaves some out. Of tens of thousands of clones listed, roughly 84% are singletons. Documented time point: week 47, end of study. The vaccine gave 300 ug of a 20-mer mutant IDH1 peptide subcutaneously per dose. Sequencing used PBMCs, obtained from a glioma patient whose treatment included an IDH1 peptide vaccine. The clonotype comes from a woman younger than 45 with glioma. Some clones in this sample may be carry-over from other donors' samples.

The CDR3 reads CASSPWTSGRVTGETQYF. DNA of the CDR3: TGCGCCAGCAGCCCATGGACTAGCGGGAGAGTGACGGGAGAGACCCAGTACTTC. The gene calls are TRBV5-1 and TRBJ2-5, with TRBD2 matching over 13 bases. The CDR3 spans 18 residues. CDR1 and CDR2 from the germline V gene are SGHRS and YFSETQ. The junction had 13 bases not matched to a gene; V was cut back by 4 bases and J by 4 bases.